Listed below are T cell receptor beta chains from one sample, sequenced in a study of blood T cell repertoires in COVID-19. Only in-frame clones appear in the TCRdb table, and some are missing; sequencing was by immunoSEQ multiplex PCR. The table lists 390,000 or so clones, over 75% of them singletons. Sequencing used peripheral blood. These TCRs come from a woman in her thirties with COVID-19, enrolled during active disease. The conserved cysteine and the conserved F or W are not part of the CDR3 here.

v_call: TRBV5-5
j_call: TRBJ1-2
cdr3_aa: ASSLAGQGHGGYT

v_call: TRBV19
j_call: TRBJ2-1
cdr3_aa: ASSIVQGGSNEQF

v_call: TRBV28
j_call: TRBJ2-1
cdr3_aa: ASSRRVSSYNEQF

v_call: TRBV2
j_call: TRBJ1-5
cdr3_aa: ASSETRNRQPQH

v_call: TRBV9
j_call: TRBJ2-1
cdr3_aa: ASSVARLADEQF

v_call: TRBV7-9
j_call: TRBJ1-1
cdr3_aa: ASSLGVGGNTEAF

v_call: TRBV19
j_call: TRBJ2-3
cdr3_aa: ASRDRGRTDTQY

v_call: TRBV12-3/TRBV12-4
j_call: TRBJ2-5
cdr3_aa: ASSPYRGETQY

v_call: TRBV7-2
j_call: TRBJ2-3
cdr3_aa: ASRGRVNTDTQY

v_call: TRBV29-1
j_call: TRBJ1-3
cdr3_aa: SAGTAGNTIY

v_call: TRBV9
j_call: TRBJ1-2
cdr3_aa: ASSVQGGTYGYT

v_call: TRBV5-4
j_call: TRBJ2-5
cdr3_aa: ASSLEGVGGRKTQY